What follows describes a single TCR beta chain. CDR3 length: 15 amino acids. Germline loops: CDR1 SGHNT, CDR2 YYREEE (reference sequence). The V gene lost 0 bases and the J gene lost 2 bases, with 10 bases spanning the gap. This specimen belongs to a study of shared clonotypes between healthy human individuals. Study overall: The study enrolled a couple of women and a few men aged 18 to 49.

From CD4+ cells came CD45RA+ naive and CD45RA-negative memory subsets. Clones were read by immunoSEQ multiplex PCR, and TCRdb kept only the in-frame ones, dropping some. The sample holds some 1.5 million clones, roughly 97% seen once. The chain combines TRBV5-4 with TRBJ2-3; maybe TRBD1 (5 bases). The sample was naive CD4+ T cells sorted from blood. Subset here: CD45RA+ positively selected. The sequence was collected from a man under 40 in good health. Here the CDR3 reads CASSLVAGITDTQYF. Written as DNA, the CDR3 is TGTGCCAGCAGCTTGGTGGCAGGGATCACAGATACGCAGTATTTT.